This record covers a single T cell receptor (beta chain). The target antigen is unknown. This specimen belongs to a study of CD8 T cells in ankylosing spondylitis. Study results and limitations: Seven to nine highly homologous variants formed a TCR beta motif that appeared characteristic of ankylosing spondylitis blood. The study looked at matched synovial fluid samples from ankylosing spondylitis patients. Disease-linked clones were reported to be significantly enriched there.

Per the germline V gene, CDR1 is MNHNS and CDR2 is SASEGT. The V and J ends lost 6 bases and 3 bases respectively, with 9 bases between them. This CDR3 is built from 12 residues. TCRdb re-called the 5' RACE reads with MiXCR, one entry per CDR3 protein. The data contain fewer than 400,000 distinct CDR3 sequences, roughly 14% of them seen just once; the ten biggest clones take up roughly 0.99%. The sequencing input was blood, either unsorted or a sorted T cell fraction (not recorded which). This receptor was taken from a male donor with ankylosing spondylitis or in good health (not recorded which). The genes are TRBV6-1 and TRBJ2-7, with a weak D call TRBD1 (5 bases). The CDR3 sequence is CASRGAHYEQYF. CDR3 DNA: TGTGCCAGCAGAGGGGCACACTACGAGCAGTACTTC.